Each of the 4 T cell receptor beta chains below was sequenced from the same sample in a study of T-cell reconstitution after alpha-beta-depleted transplantation in children. It was with unique molecular identifiers that the TCRbeta library was prepared. Via MiXCR, TCRdb re-called the PCR reads, giving one row per CDR3 protein. The sample yields 200,000 to 250,000 distinct CDR3 sequences, approximately 9% seen once. The sample was PBMCs from the stem cell graft donor, taken from the stem cell graft. These receptors all come from a human donor who donated a stem cell graft to a child with acute lymphoblastic leukemia.

This clonotype was counted many times. The J gene is TRBJ2-1, the V gene TRBV9, with D possibly TRBD2 on 5 matching bases. This CDR3 has 16 residues. CDR1 SGDLS and CDR2 YYNGEE come from the germline V gene. V was shortened by 3 bases and J by 6 bases, with 19 bases between the two germline ends. The CDR3: CASSARPSRGSNEQFF. The CDR3, as DNA: TGTGCCAGCAGCGCCAGACCTAGCCGGGGTAGCAATGAGCAGTTCTTC.

This clonotype has a count of ten or more. The V and J genes are TRBV5-1 and TRBJ2-3, with D perhaps matching TRBD1 or TRBD2 (6 bases each). CDR3 length: 15 residues. Germline CDR1 and CDR2: SGHRS and YFSETQ. With 0 bases removed from V and 1 base from J, the gap between germline ends came to 9 bases. The CDR3 loop reads CASSLDGGRTDTQYF. CDR3 nucleotide sequence: TGCGCCAGCAGCTTGGACGGGGGCCGCACAGATACGCAGTATTTT.

The J gene is TRBJ1-1, the V gene TRBV5-1; no firm D call. V was pared by 4 bases and J by 1 base, with 14 bases between. CDR1 is SGHRS and CDR2 is YFSETQ in the germline V gene. CDR3 length: 15 residues. The chain's CDR3 is CASSRETGRNTEAFF. The DNA of the CDR3 is TGCGCCAGCAGCCGAGAGACGGGAAGGAACACTGAAGCTTTCTTT.

This chain uses TRBV24-1 with TRBJ2-7, with D maybe TRBD1 (6 bases). Germline V lookup: CDR1 KGHDR, CDR2 SFDVKD. V was trimmed by 3 bases and J by 5 bases, leaving 13 bases between them. This CDR3 region has 14 residues. The chain's CDR3 is CATSDPNGGHEQYF. The CDR3 bases are TGTGCCACCAGTGATCCCAATGGGGGCCACGAGCAGTACTTC.